The 11 T cell receptor beta chains listed next were all sequenced from one sample in a study of blood T cell repertoires in COVID-19. Generated by immunoSEQ multiplex PCR, the TCRdb table keeps only in-frame clones and is missing some. The data hold about 330,000 clones, with approximately 89% observed a single time. Sequencing was carried out using PBMCs or T cells enriched from blood (not recorded which). The receptor source for this set is a man aged 25 to 40 who had recovered from COVID-19.

The chain couples TRBV27 to TRBJ1-2; D possibly corresponds to TRBD1 (6 bases). The CDR3 covers 15 residues. Trimming stripped 6 bases from V and 4 bases from J, with 18 bases between. Germline CDR1 is MNHEY and CDR2 is SMNVEV (reference sequence). As DNA, the CDR3 is TGTGCCAGCAGCTCTAGATACGACAGGTTCTATGGCTACACCTTC. It translates to CASSSRYDRFYGYTF.

The V call is TRBV6-5, the J call TRBJ2-1, with 9 bases fitting TRBD2. Germline values: CDR1 MNHEY, CDR2 SVGAGI. Unmatched junction bases numbered 4, after V lost 4 bases and J lost 9 bases. The CDR3 length is 13 residues. The chain's CDR3 is CASSLSGGPEQFF. The CDR3 nucleotides are TGTGCCAGCAGTTTAAGCGGGGGGCCTGAGCAGTTCTTC.

The chain combines TRBV5-1 with TRBJ1-1; D unclear. Trimming took 5 bases from V and 1 from J, leaving 9 bases between them. This CDR3 comprises 13 residues. Germline-derived CDR1 and CDR2 are SGHRS and YFSETQ. The CDR3 DNA follows: TGCGCCAGCAGTTCCTATCCGAACACTGAAGCTTTCTTT. Protein: CASSSYPNTEAFF.

The chain joins TRBV9 to TRBJ1-1; perhaps TRBD1 as D (5 bases). CDR1 is SGDLS, CDR2 YYNGEE, per germline. The germline V and J ends were trimmed by 6 bases and 1 base, with 13 bases remaining between them. The CDR3 runs 14 residues. The CDR3: CASNPGGENTEAFF. The CDR3 bases are TGTGCCAGCAACCCGGGGGGGGAGAACACTGAAGCTTTCTTT.

The gene calls are TRBV3-1 (or the pseudogene TRBV3-2) and TRBJ1-2; D unresolved. Germline V lookup: CDR1 LGHDT, CDR2 YNNKEL (reference sequence). Trimming pared 0 bases from V and 5 bases from J, leaving 13 bases between. The CDR3 is 15 amino acids. CDR3 amino acids: CASSQDSEEGYGYTF. As DNA, the CDR3 is TGTGCCAGCAGCCAAGATAGTGAAGAGGGATATGGCTACACCTTC.

About this clone: At the DNA level, this CDR3 is encoded by other sequences in the same sample as well. CDR3 region: CAISESGTGVSNSPLHF. In nucleotides, the CDR3 is TGTGCCATCAGTGAGTCTGGGACAGGGGTATCCAATTCACCCCTCCACTTT. This chain links TRBV10-3 with TRBJ1-6; 10 bases line up with TRBD1. CDR3 length equals 17 residues. Trimming at V came to 0 bases and at J to 7 bases, leaving 6 bases not matched to a gene. Germline values: CDR1 ENHRY, CDR2 SYGVKD.

The chain carries TRBV5-1 and TRBJ2-5; 7 bases fit TRBD1. CDR3 length: 16 residues. V shed 5 bases and J 3 bases; nucleotides not matched to a gene: 13. Germline V gives CDR1 SGHRS, CDR2 YFSETQ. The DNA for the CDR3 is TGCGCCAGCAGAATGGGACAGACCTCAGGGGAAGAGACCCAGTACTTC. Protein sequence: CASRMGQTSGEETQYF.

This clone turned up a few times. The DNA for the CDR3 is TGTGCCAGCAGTGAATTTCAGAGGGGAAACACCATATATTTT. Translation gives CASSEFQRGNTIYF. The J gene is TRBJ1-3, the V gene TRBV2; D unresolved. CDR1 and CDR2 (germline): SNHLY, FYNNEI. Trimming took 2 bases from V and 4 from J, leaving 9 bases between them. This CDR3 is 14 amino acids long.

V and J are TRBV7-9 and TRBJ2-5; possible D gene TRBD2, 6 bases. V lost 2 bases and J lost 5, with 12 bases in between. Germline V CDR1 and CDR2: SEHNR, FQNEAQ (reference sequence). CDR3 length: 14 residues. In DNA form, the CDR3 reads TGTGCCAGCAGCTTAAGGAGGGGAATGGAGACCCAGTACTTC. It translates to CASSLRRGMETQYF.

The chain joins TRBV7-2 to TRBJ2-5; TRBD1 aligns across 8 bases. Germline CDR1 SGHTA, CDR2 FQGNSA. The junction had 12 bases not matched to a gene; V was cut back by 7 bases and J by 5 bases. This CDR3 contains 15 residues. The CDR3 nucleotides are TGTGCCAGCACCCCCCGTGGGCACAGGGGGGAGACCCAGTACTTC. Encoded protein: CASTPRGHRGETQYF.

The chain couples TRBV2 to TRBJ2-1; D remains unclear. Trimming took off 5 bases at V and 8 bases at J, with 16 bases between the two ends. Germline V gene sequence: CDR1 SNHLY, CDR2 FYNNEI. The CDR3 has 14 residues. CDR3 region: CASSTRSRSDEQFF. The CDR3 DNA reads TGTGCCAGCAGTACGAGGTCTCGCAGCGATGAGCAGTTCTTC.